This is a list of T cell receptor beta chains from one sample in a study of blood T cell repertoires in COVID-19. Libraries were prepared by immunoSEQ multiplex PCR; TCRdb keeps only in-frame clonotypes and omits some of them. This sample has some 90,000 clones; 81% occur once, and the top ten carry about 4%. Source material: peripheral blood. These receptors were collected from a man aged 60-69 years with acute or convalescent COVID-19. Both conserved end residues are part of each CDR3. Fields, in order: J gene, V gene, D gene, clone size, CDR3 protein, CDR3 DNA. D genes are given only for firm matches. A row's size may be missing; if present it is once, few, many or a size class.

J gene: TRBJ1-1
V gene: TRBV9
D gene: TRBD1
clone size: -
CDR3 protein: CASSAGQGNTEAFF
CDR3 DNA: TGTGCCAGCAGCGCTGGACAGGGGAACACTGAAGCTTTCTTT

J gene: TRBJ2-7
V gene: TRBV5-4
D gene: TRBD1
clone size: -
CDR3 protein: CASSLGDRGLNEQYF
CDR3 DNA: TGTGCCAGCAGCTTGGGGGACAGGGGGCTAAACGAGCAGTACTTC

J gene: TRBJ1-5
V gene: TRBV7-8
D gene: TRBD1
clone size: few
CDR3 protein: CASSSGTGGNQPQHF
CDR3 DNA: TGTGCCAGCAGCTCAGGGACAGGGGGCAATCAGCCCCAGCATTTT

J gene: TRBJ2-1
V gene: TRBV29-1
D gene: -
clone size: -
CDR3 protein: CSVEDLRATATSNEQFF
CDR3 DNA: TGCAGCGTTGAAGATTTGAGAGCGACGGCGACTAGCAATGAGCAGTTCTTC

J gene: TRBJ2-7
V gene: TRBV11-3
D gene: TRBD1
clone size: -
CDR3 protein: CASSFPGTGISYEQYF
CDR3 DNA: TGTGCCAGCAGCTTCCCCGGGACAGGGATCTCCTACGAGCAGTACTTC

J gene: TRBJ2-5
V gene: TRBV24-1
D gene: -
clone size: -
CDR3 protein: CATSDSRDNQETQYF
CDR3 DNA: TGTGCCACCAGTGATAGCCGGGACAACCAAGAGACCCAGTACTTC

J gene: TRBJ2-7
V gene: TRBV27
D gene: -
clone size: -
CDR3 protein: CASSPSGWNEQYF
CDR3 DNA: TGTGCCAGCAGTCCCTCGGGGTGGAACGAGCAGTACTTC

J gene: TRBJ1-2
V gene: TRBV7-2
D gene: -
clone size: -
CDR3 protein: CASSSDRPGPYTF
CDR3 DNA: TGTGCCAGCAGTTCTGACAGGCCCGGACCCTACACCTTC

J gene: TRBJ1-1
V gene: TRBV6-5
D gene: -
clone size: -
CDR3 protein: CASSYSGGGTEAFF
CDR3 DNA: TGTGCCAGCAGTTACTCGGGGGGTGGTACTGAAGCTTTCTTT

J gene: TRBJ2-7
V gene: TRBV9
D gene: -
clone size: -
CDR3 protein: CASSVAVGAGEQYF
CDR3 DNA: TGTGCCAGCAGCGTAGCGGTGGGGGCGGGTGAGCAGTACTTC

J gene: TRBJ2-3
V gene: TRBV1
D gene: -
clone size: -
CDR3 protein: CTSSQQGSGGTDTQYF
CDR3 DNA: TGCACCAGCAGCCAACAGGGCAGCGGGGGCACAGATACGCAGTATTTT

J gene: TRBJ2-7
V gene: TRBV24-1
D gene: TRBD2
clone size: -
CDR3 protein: CATSDLTSVSYEQYF
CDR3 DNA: TGTGCCACCAGTGACCTGACTAGCGTGTCCTACGAGCAGTACTTC

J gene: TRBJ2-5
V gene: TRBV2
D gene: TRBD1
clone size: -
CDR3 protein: CASSDWDRGLQTQYF
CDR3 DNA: TGTGCCAGCAGTGATTGGGACAGGGGTTTACAGACCCAGTACTTC

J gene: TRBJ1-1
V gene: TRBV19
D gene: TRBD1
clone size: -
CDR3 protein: CATKTGQTEAFF
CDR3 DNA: TGTGCCACTAAGACAGGGCAGACTGAAGCTTTCTTT

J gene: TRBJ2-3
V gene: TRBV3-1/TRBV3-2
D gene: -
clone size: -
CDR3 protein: CASSQVGTGVTDTQYF
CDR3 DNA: TGTGCCAGCAGCCAAGTGGGGACGGGAGTAACAGATACGCAGTATTTT

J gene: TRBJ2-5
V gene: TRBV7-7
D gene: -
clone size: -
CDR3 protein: CASSLAGGQETQYF
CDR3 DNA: TGTGCTAGCAGCTTAGCCGGGGGCCAAGAGACCCAGTACTTC

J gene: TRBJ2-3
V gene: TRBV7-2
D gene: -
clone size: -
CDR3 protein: CASSSSTDTQYF
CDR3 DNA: TGTGCCAGCAGCTCTAGCACAGATACGCAGTATTTT

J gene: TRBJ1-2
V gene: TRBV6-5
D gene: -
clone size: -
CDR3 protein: CASSYGGGPTYGYTF
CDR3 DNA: TGTGCCAGCAGTTACGGGGGGGGGCCGACCTATGGCTACACCTTC

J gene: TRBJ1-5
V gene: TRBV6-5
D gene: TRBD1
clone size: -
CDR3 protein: CASSSTGGNQPQHF
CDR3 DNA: TGTGCCAGCAGTTCCACAGGGGGCAATCAGCCCCAGCATTTT

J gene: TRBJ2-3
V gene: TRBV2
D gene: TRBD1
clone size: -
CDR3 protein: CASRVTGRSTDTQYF
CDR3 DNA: TGTGCCAGCAGGGTGACAGGGAGAAGCACAGATACGCAGTATTTT

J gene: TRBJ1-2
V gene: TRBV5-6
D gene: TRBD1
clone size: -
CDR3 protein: CASSFRGGFNYGYTF
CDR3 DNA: TGTGCCAGCAGCTTTCGAGGGGGCTTTAACTATGGCTACACCTTC

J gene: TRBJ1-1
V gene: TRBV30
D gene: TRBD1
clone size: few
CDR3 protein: CAWSATGGWTEAFF
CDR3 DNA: TGTGCCTGGAGTGCGACAGGGGGTTGGACTGAAGCTTTCTTT

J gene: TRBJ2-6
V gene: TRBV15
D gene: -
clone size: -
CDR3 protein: CATSRDQGSGANVLTF
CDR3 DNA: TGTGCCACCAGCAGAGATCAGGGCTCTGGGGCCAACGTCCTGACTTTC

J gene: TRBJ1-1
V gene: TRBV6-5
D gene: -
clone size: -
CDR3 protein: CASRTGFWAFF
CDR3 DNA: TGTGCCAGCAGAACAGGGTTTTGGGCTTTCTTT

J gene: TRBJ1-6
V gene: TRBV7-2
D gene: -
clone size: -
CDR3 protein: CASSLAGAGINSPLHF
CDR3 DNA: TGTGCCAGCAGCTTAGCGGGGGCAGGGATCAATTCACCCCTCCACTTT

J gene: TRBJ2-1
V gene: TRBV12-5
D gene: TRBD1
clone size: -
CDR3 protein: CASGSGQGELNEQFF
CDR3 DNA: TGTGCTAGTGGTTCGGGACAGGGGGAATTGAATGAGCAGTTCTTC

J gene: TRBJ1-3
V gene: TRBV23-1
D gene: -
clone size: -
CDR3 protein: CASSQSAGPSSGNTIYF
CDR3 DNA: TGCGCCAGCAGTCAATCTGCAGGGCCTAGCTCTGGAAACACCATATATTTT

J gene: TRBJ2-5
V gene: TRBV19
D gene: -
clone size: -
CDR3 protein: CASSMAIQSGAVEETQYF
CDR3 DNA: TGTGCCAGTAGTATGGCGATCCAATCAGGGGCGGTGGAAGAGACCCAGTACTTC

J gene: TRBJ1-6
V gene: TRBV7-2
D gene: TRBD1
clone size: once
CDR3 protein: CASSSRGQVNSPLHF
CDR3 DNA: TGTGCCAGCAGCTCAAGGGGACAGGTCAATTCACCCCTCCACTTT

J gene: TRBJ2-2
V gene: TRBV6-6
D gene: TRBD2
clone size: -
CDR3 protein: CASSYSTSGGGELFF
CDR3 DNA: TGTGCCAGCAGTTACTCGACTAGCGGGGGCGGGGAGCTGTTTTTT

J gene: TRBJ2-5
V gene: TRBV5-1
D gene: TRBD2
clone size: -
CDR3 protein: CASSLSVAGRQETQYF
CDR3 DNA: TGCGCCAGCAGCTTGTCAGTAGCGGGACGGCAAGAGACCCAGTACTTC

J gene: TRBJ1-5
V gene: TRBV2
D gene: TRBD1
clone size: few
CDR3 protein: CASSYRGDQPQHF
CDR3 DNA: TGTGCCAGCAGTTACAGGGGTGATCAGCCCCAGCATTTT

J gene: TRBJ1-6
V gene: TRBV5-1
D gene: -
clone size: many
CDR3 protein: CASSDPGVSPLHF
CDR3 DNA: TGCGCCAGCAGCGATCCAGGGGTTTCACCCCTCCACTTT

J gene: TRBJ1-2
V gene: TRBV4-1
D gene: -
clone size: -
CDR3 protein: CASSKQDSPNYGYTF
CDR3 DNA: TGCGCCAGCAGTAAGCAAGACAGCCCTAACTATGGCTACACCTTC

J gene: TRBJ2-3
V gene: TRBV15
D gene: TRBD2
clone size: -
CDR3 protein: CATSTGLAKQYF
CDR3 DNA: TGTGCCACCAGCACCGGACTAGCGAAGCAGTATTTT

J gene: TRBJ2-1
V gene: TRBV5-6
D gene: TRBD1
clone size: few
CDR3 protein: CASSLQGPYNEQFF
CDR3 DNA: TGTGCCAGCAGCCTACAGGGGCCCTACAATGAGCAGTTCTTC

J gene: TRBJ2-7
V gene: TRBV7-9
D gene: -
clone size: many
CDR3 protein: CASSRGGYEQYF
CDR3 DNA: TGTGCCAGCAGCCGAGGGGGCTACGAGCAGTACTTC

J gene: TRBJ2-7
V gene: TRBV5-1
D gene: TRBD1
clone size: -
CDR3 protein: CASTPGQGAREQYF
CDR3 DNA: TGCGCCAGCACACCGGGACAGGGGGCTCGGGAGCAGTACTTC

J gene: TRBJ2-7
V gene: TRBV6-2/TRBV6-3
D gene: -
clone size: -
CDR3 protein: CASSYTYEQYF
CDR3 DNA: TGTGCCAGCAGTTATACCTACGAGCAGTACTTC